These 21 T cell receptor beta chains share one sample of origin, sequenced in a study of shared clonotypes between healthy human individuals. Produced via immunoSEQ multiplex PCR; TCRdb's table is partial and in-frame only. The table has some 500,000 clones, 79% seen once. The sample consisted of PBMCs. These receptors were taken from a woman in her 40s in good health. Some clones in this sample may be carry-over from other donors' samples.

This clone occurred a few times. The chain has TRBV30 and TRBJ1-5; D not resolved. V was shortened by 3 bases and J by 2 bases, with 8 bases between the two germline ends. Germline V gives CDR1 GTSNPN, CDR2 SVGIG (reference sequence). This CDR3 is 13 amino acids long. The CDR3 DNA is TGTGCCTGGAGAGGGTGGGGCAATCAGCCCCAGCATTTT. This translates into CAWRGWGNQPQHF.

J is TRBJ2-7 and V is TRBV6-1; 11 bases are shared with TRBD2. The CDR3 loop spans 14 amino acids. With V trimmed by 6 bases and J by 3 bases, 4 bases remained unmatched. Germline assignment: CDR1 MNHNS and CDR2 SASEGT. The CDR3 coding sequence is TGTGCCAGCAGAGCCGGGACTAGCGGCTACGAGCAGTACTTC. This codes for CASRAGTSGYEQYF.

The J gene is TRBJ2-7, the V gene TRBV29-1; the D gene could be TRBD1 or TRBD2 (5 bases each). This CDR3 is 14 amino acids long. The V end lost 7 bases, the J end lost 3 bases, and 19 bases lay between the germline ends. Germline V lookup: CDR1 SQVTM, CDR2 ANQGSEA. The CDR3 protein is CSASTWGTNYEQYF. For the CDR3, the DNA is TGCAGCGCCTCAACCTGGGGGACGAACTACGAGCAGTACTTC.

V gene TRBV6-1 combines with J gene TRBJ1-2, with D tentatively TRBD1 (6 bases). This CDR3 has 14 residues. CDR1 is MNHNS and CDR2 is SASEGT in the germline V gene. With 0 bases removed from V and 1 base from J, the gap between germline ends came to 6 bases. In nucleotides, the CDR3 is TGTGCCAGCAGTGAAGCAGGGGGTAACTATGGCTACACCTTC. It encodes CASSEAGGNYGYTF.

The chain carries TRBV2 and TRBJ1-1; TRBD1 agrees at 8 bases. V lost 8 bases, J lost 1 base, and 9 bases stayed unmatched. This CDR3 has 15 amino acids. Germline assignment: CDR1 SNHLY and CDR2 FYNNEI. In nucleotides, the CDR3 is TGTGCCAGCTTTCAACTCACAGGGGGGAACACTGAAGCTTTCTTT. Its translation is CASFQLTGGNTEAFF.

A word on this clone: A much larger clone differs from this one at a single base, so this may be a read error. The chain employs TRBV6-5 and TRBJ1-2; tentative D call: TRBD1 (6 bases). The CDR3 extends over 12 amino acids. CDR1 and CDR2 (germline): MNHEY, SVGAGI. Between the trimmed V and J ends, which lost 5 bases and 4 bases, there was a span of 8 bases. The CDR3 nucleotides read TGTGCCAGCAGTACAGGGACCTATGGCTACACCTTC. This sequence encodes CASSTGTYGYTF.

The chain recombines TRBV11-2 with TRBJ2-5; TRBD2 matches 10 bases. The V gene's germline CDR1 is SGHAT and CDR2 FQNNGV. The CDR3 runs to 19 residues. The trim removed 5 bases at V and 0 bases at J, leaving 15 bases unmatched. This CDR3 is CASSPKSPLAGLHQETQYF. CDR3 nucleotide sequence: TGTGCCAGCAGCCCCAAAAGCCCACTAGCGGGGCTACACCAAGAGACCCAGTACTTC.

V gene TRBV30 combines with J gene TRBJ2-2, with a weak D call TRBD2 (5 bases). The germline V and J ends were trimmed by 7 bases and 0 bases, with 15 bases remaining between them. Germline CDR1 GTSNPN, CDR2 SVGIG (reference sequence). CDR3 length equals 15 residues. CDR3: CAYLDGGSNTGELFF. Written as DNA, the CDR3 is TGTGCCTATCTAGACGGCGGGTCGAACACCGGGGAGCTGTTTTTT.

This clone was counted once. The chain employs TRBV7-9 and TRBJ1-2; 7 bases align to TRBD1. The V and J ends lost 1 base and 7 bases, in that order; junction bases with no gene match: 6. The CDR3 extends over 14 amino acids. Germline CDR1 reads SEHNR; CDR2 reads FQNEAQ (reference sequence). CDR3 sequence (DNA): TGTGCCAGCAGCTTAGTGGAGCCAGGGGGTGGCTACACCTTC. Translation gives CASSLVEPGGGYTF.

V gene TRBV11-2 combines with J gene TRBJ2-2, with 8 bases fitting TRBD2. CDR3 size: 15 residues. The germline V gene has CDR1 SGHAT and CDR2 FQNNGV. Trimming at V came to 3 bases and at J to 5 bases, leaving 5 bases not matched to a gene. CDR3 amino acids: CASSFPAGGTGELFF. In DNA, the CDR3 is TGTGCCAGCAGCTTTCCGGCGGGAGGTACCGGGGAGCTGTTTTTT.

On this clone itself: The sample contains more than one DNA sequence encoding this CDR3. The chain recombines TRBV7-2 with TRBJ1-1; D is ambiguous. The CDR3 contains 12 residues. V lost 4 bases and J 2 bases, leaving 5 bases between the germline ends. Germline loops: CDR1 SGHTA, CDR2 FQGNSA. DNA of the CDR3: TGTGCCAGCAGCTCCTATAACACTGAAGCTTTCTTT. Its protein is CASSSYNTEAFF. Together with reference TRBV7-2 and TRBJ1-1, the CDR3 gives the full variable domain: GAGVSQSPSNKVTEKGKDVELRCDPISGHTALYWYRQSLGQGLEFLIYFQGNSAPDKSGLPSDRFSAERTGGSVSTLTIQRTQQEDSAVYLCASSSYNTEAFFGQGTRLTVV.

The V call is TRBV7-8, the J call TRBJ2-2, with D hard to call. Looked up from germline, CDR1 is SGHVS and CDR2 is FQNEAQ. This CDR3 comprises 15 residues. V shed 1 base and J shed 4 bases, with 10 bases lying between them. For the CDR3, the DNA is TGTGCCAGCAGCTTAGATCGAGGTTCCACCGGGGAGCTGTTTTTT. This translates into CASSLDRGSTGELFF.

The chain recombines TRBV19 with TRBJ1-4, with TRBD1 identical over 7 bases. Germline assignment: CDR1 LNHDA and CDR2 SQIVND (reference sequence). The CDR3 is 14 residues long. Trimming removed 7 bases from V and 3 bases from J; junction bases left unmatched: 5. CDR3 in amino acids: CASKRDRANEKLFF. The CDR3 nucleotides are TGTGCCAGTAAAAGGGACAGAGCTAATGAAAAACTGTTTTTT.

The CDR3 spells CASSSPGTSGMNTGELFF. The CDR3 DNA reads as TGTGCCAGCAGTTCCCCCGGGACTAGCGGGATGAACACCGGGGAGCTGTTTTTT. The chain has TRBV28 and TRBJ2-2, with 13 positions matching TRBD2. V was clipped by 4 bases and J by 1 base; unmatched bases: 6. The CDR3 spans 18 residues. CDR1 and CDR2 from the germline V gene are MDHEN and SYDVKM.

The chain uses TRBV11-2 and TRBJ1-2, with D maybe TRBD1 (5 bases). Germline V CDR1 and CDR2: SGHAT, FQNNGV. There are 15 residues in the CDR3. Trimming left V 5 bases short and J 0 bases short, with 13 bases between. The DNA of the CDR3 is TGTGCCAGCAGCCCGATCGGGGCCGCTAACTATGGCTACACCTTC. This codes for CASSPIGAANYGYTF.

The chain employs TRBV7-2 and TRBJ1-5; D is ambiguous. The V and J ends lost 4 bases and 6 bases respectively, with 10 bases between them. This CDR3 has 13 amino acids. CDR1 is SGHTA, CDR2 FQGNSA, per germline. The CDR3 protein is CASSSGVGQPQHF. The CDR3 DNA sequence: TGTGCCAGCAGCTCTGGGGTGGGTCAGCCCCAGCATTTT.

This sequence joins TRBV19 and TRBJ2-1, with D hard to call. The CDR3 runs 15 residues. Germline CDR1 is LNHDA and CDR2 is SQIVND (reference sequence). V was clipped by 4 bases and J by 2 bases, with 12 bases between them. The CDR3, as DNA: TGTGCCAGTAGTAACCAAGTCTCGGCCTACAATGAGCAGTTCTTC. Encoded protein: CASSNQVSAYNEQFF.

The CDR3 nucleotides read TGCGCCAGCAGCAGCACTAGGATTGATACGCAGTATTTT. This gives the protein CASSSTRIDTQYF. This sequence joins TRBV5-1 and TRBJ2-3; D possibly corresponds to TRBD2 (5 bases). V lost 4 bases, J lost 6 bases, and 12 bases lay in between. Germline V CDR1 and CDR2: SGHRS, YFSETQ. The CDR3 contains 13 residues.

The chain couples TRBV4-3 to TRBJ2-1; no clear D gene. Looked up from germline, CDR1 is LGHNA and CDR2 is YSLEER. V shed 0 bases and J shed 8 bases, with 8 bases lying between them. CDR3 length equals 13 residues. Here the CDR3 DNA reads TGCGCCAGCAGCCAAGATCTCCGGGATGAGCAGTTCTTC. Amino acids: CASSQDLRDEQFF.

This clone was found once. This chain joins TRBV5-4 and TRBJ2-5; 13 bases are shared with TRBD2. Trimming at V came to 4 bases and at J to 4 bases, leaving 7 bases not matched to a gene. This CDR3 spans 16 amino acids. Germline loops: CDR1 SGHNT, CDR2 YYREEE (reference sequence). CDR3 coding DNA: TGTGCCAGCAGCGCCGGACTAGCGGGAGTGTTAGAGACCCAGTACTTC. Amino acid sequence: CASSAGLAGVLETQYF. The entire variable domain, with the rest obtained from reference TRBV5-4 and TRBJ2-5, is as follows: ETGVTQSPTHLIKTRGQQVTLRCSSQSGHNTVSWYQQALGQGPQFIFQYYREEENGRGNFPPRFSGLQFPNYSSELNVNALELDDSALYLCASSAGLAGVLETQYFGPGTRLLVL.

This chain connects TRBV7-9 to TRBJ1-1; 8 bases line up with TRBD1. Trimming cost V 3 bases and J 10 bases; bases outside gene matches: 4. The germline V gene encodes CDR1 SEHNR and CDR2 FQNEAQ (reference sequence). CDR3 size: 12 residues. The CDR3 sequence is CASSFDRGRAFF. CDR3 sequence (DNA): TGTGCCAGCAGCTTCGACAGGGGCCGAGCTTTCTTT. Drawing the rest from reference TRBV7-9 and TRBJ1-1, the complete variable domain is DTGVSQNPRHKITKRGQNVTFRCDPISEHNRLYWYRQTLGQGPEFLTYFQNEAQLEKSRLLSDRFSAERPKGSFSTLEIQRTEQGDSAMYLCASSFDRGRAFFGQGTRLTVV.